These 25 T cell receptor beta chains were sequenced from one sample in a study of regulatory T cells in long-lasting Graves disease (dated by TCRdb to about 2021). Receptor amplification or capture employed multiplex PCR. Sequencing instrument: Illumina HiSeq 4000. iRepertoire HTBI primers and Arm-PCR amplification of CDR3 regions were used to construct TCR beta libraries. In TCRdb, the public reads were trimmed at Q25 with fastp and aligned with MiXCR, with productive beta chains retained. A single entry per CDR3 protein holds the most common genes and DNA from its merged rows. The sample contains about 470,000 distinct CDR3 sequences, about 20% of them found a single time. The ten most abundant clones make up under 9% of the sample. The time point label of this sample denotes: persistent/refractory GD, antithyroid drugs over 5 years with positive TRAb. For both TCR sequencing and RNA sequencing, RNA was extracted from PBMCs using TRIzol.

The material sequenced was peripheral blood mononuclear cells (PBMCs), taken when the disease was refractory, from a patient treated with antithyroid drugs. The receptors were gathered from a female donor with Graves disease.

This clonotype was recorded a few times. The chain employs TRBV12-3 or TRBV12-4 and TRBJ1-1, with D unclear. The CDR3 consists of 14 residues. V was pared by 3 bases and J by 0 bases, with 8 bases between. This chain's CDR3 is CASSFRGMNTEAFF. CDR3 in DNA: TGTGCCAGCAGTTTCCGGGGTATGAACACTGAAGCTTTCTTT.

The chain recombines TRBV20-1 with TRBJ2-7, with D hard to call. Deletions cut 6 bases from V and 4 bases from J, with 16 bases between. Germline V CDR1 and CDR2: DFQATT, SNEGSKA (reference sequence). The CDR3 covers 13 residues. This CDR3 reads CSATISVGYEQYF. The CDR3 DNA reads as TGCAGTGCCACGATTAGTGTGGGTTACGAGCAGTACTTC.

The sample holds a few counts of this clonotype. V is TRBV18 and J is TRBJ1-5, with unresolved D. The ends were cut back, 4 bases at V and 4 bases at J, with 14 bases in the middle. Germline V CDR1 and CDR2: KGHSH, LQKENI. The length of the CDR3 is 15 residues. CDR3 bases: TGTGCCAGCTCACACAATGGCCAAGGAAATCAGCCCCAGCATTTT. Amino acids: CASSHNGQGNQPQHF.

This chain uses TRBV7-9 with TRBJ1-2; D unresolved. Germline CDR1 reads SEHNR; CDR2 reads FQNEAQ (reference sequence). The CDR3 extends over 14 amino acids. V was clipped by 5 bases and J by 1 base, with 11 bases between them. The CDR3 protein is CASSLTHDNYGYTF. CDR3 DNA sequence: TGTGCCAGCAGCCTAACGCACGATAACTATGGCTACACCTTC.

This clonotype was picked up many times. The V call is TRBV7-3, the J call TRBJ2-7; D gene uncertain. Germline V CDR1 and CDR2: SGHTA, FQGTGA. Trimming stripped 1 base from V and 0 bases from J, with 7 bases between. The CDR3 contains 14 residues. CDR3 DNA sequence: TGTGCCAGCAGCTTAAACGGTCGCTCCTACGAGCAGTACTTC. Amino acids: CASSLNGRSYEQYF.

On this clonotype itself: At one end, the junction sequence differs from germline, possibly due to a read error. J is TRBJ1-1 and V is TRBV11-1; TRBD1 matches 9 bases. This CDR3 region has 14 residues. Germline lookup yields CDR1 SGHAT and CDR2 FQDESV (reference sequence). Written as DNA, the CDR3 is TGTGCCAGCAGCATGACAGGGGGGAACACTGTAGCTTTCTTT. This gives the protein CASSMTGGNTVAFF.

The CDR3 is CASSKGGGVHEQYF. DNA of the CDR3: TGTGCCAGCAGCAAAGGCGGGGGGGTCCACGAGCAGTACTTC. This rearrangement joins TRBV11-2 to TRBJ2-7; 9 bases map to TRBD2. The CDR3 is made up of 14 amino acids. J was trimmed by 5 bases and V by 5 bases; bases with no gene match: 7. The germline V gene has CDR1 SGHAT and CDR2 FQNNGV.

Concerning this clonotype itself: It differs at one base from a far larger clone, so likely a read error. The chain couples TRBV7-2 to TRBJ2-5; 7 nucleotides align to TRBD2. The CDR3 loop spans 14 amino acids. Germline loops: CDR1 SGHTA, CDR2 FQGNSA. The CDR3 protein is CASSPRLAQEAQYF. CDR3 bases: TGTGCCAGCAGCCCGAGACTAGCTCAAGAGGCCCAGTACTTC. Full variable domain (rest looked up from reference TRBV7-2 and TRBJ2-5): GAGVSQSPSNKVTEKGKDVELRCDPISGHTALYWYRQSLGQGLEFLIYFQGNSAPDKSGLPSDRFSAERTGGSVSTLTIQRTQQEDSAVYLCASSPRLAQEAQYFGPGTRLLVL.

This clonotype was found a few times. This chain connects TRBV19 to TRBJ2-7; D is unclear. The CDR3 sequence is 12 residues long. CDR1 and CDR2 from the germline V gene are LNHDA and SQIVND (reference sequence). V was cut by 7 bases and J by 1 base, with 8 bases left in between. The CDR3 region is CASTAPSYEQYF. The CDR3 DNA follows: TGTGCCAGTACCGCACCTTCCTACGAGCAGTACTTC.

J is TRBJ1-2 and V is TRBV10-3; D uncertain. V shed 6 bases and J shed 3 bases, with 11 bases lying between them. The CDR3 consists of 13 residues. Germline CDR1 is ENHRY and CDR2 is SYGVKD. The CDR3 DNA sequence: TGTGCCATCAGGGGAAGGACGGACTATGGCTACACCTTC. Amino acids: CAIRGRTDYGYTF.

Only a few counts were recorded for this clonotype. V usage is TRBV19 and J usage is TRBJ1-2; unclear D gene. Germline CDR1 reads LNHDA; CDR2 reads SQIVND (reference sequence). This CDR3 spans 15 amino acids. V was clipped by 1 base and J by 4 bases, with 13 bases between them. The CDR3, as DNA: TGTGCCAGTAGTATAGGCCCAGACCCCATCTATGGCTACACCTTC. Translated: CASSIGPDPIYGYTF.

This clonotype occurred a few times. The rearrangement joins TRBV11-2 to TRBJ2-1; 8 nucleotides match TRBD1. This CDR3 spans 14 amino acids. Trimming cost V 3 bases and J 5 bases; bases outside gene matches: 3. Germline-derived CDR1 and CDR2 are SGHAT and FQNNGV. CDR3 in DNA: TGTGCCAGCAGCTTGGACAGGGTCGACAATGAGCAGTTCTTC. Residues: CASSLDRVDNEQFF.

This clonotype was picked up one time. The rearrangement uses TRBV4-2 and TRBJ2-5; tentative D call: TRBD1 (6 bases). Trimming removed 0 bases from V and 5 bases from J, with 13 bases in between. The germline CDR1 and CDR2 sequences are LGHNA and YNFKEQ. The CDR3 extends over 15 amino acids. The CDR3 here is CASSQETGMSETQYF. CDR3 in DNA: TGTGCCAGCAGCCAAGAAACAGGGATGAGCGAGACCCAGTACTTC.

This clonotype came up many times. V gene TRBV11-2 combines with J gene TRBJ2-7, with D unclear. Deletions cut 0 bases from V and 0 bases from J, with 9 bases between. There are 15 residues in the CDR3. CDR1 and CDR2 from the germline V gene are SGHAT and FQNNGV. Written as DNA, the CDR3 is TGTGCCAGCAGCTTAGAGGCGGCGAGCTCCTACGAGCAGTACTTC. Amino acids: CASSLEAASSYEQYF.

Worth noting for this clonotype: Possible read error: a much larger clone is one base away. The V and J genes are TRBV6-2 or TRBV6-3 and TRBJ2-7, with TRBD2 identical over 9 bases. CDR1 is MNHEY, CDR2 SVGEGT, per germline. This CDR3 is 15 amino acids long. The CDR3 loop is CASSLAGHSSYEQCF. In DNA, the CDR3 is TGTGCCAGCAGCCTAGCGGGGCATTCTTCCTACGAGCAGTGCTTC.

This clonotype was counted many times. The chain couples TRBV20-1 to TRBJ1-4; D gene uncertain. Trimming cost V 2 bases and J 0 bases, with 4 bases left between them. The CDR3 is 13 amino acids. Germline CDR1 reads DFQATT; CDR2 reads SNEGSKA (reference sequence). The CDR3 here is CSARQATNEKLFF. CDR3 in DNA: TGCAGTGCTAGACAAGCAACTAATGAAAAACTGTTTTTT.

The chain employs TRBV9 and TRBJ2-3, with TRBD2 matching over 13 bases. The CDR3 loop spans 16 amino acids. Per germline, CDR1 SGDLS and CDR2 YYNGEE. V was pared by 3 bases and J by 2 bases, with 3 bases of the junction left unmatched. CDR3 protein: CASSAGLAGFTDTQYF. Written as DNA, the CDR3 is TGTGCCAGCAGCGCGGGACTAGCGGGGTTCACAGATACGCAGTATTTT. The whole variable domain, filled in from reference TRBV9 and TRBJ2-3, reads DSGVTQTPKHLITATGQRVTLRCSPRSGDLSVYWYQQSLDQGLQFLIQYYNGEERAKGNILERFSAQQFPDLHSELNLSSLELGDSALYFCASSAGLAGFTDTQYFGPGTRLTVL.

There are many counts of this clonotype. The J gene is TRBJ2-2, the V gene TRBV20-1; 7 bases align to TRBD1. The ends lost 0 bases at V and 7 bases at J; junction bases unmatched: 2. The length of the CDR3 is 13 residues. Germline V gene sequence: CDR1 DFQATT, CDR2 SNEGSKA (reference sequence). The DNA for the CDR3 is TGCAGTGCTAGAGAGACAGGGTACGGGGAGCTGTTTTTT. It specifies CSARETGYGELFF.

The chain employs TRBV10-2 and TRBJ2-3, with TRBD1 identical over 7 bases. The germline gives CDR1 WSHSY, CDR2 SAAADI. The V and J ends lost 5 bases and 5 bases, in that order; junction bases with no gene match: 7. The CDR3 runs to 14 residues. CDR3 residues: CASSLQGTGDTQYF. The CDR3 bases are TGCGCCAGCAGTCTACAGGGGACGGGAGATACGCAGTATTTT.

The sample holds many counts of this clonotype. Mismatch with germline at one junction end may stem from a read error. The V gene is TRBV2, the J gene TRBJ2-7, with D possibly TRBD2 on 7 matching bases. Germline V CDR1 and CDR2: SNHLY, FYNNEI. The CDR3 loop spans 13 amino acids. The DNA for the CDR3 is TGTGCCAGCAGTAGGGGGACTACCCTCGAGGGAGACTTC. Encoded protein: CASSRGTTLEGDF.

This clonotype was seen many times. V usage is TRBV7-3 and J usage is TRBJ2-7; 11 bases are shared with TRBD2. The CDR3 loop spans 14 amino acids. With V trimmed by 4 bases and J by 6 bases, 5 bases remained unmatched. Germline V gene lookup returns CDR1 SGHTA and CDR2 FQGTGA. CDR3 amino acids: CASSSSGRLREQYF. The CDR3 DNA is TGTGCCAGCAGCTCTAGCGGGAGGCTACGCGAGCAGTACTTC.

The V gene is TRBV19, the J gene TRBJ1-6, with D possibly matching TRBD1 (5 bases). Germline V gene lookup returns CDR1 LNHDA and CDR2 SQIVND (reference sequence). Trimming left V 6 bases short and J 9 bases short, with 18 bases between. The CDR3 contains 15 residues. The CDR3 spells CASSFMPTEASPLHF. The DNA for the CDR3 is TGTGCCAGTAGCTTTATGCCGACAGAGGCTTCACCCCTCCACTTT. Full variable domain (missing parts from reference TRBV19 and TRBJ1-6): DGGITQSPKYLFRKEGQNVTLSCEQNLNHDAMYWYRQDPGQGLRLIYYSQIVNDFQKGDIAEGYSVSREKKESFPLTVTSAQKNPTAFYLCASSFMPTEASPLHFGNGTRLTVT.

This clonotype appeared a few times. The chain uses TRBV6-1 and TRBJ2-3, with 7 positions matching TRBD2. Germline V CDR1 and CDR2: MNHNS, SASEGT. Trimming cost V 6 bases and J 7 bases; bases outside gene matches: 7. The CDR3 sequence is 13 residues long. The CDR3 DNA reads TGTGCCAGCAGGCGAGGGAGGGCTCATACGCAGTATTTT. The encoded protein is CASRRGRAHTQYF.

In its sample, this clonotype was seen a few times. The chain joins TRBV6-4 to TRBJ2-6; 9 bases line up with TRBD1. This CDR3 has 17 amino acids. Germline loops: CDR1 MRHNA, CDR2 SNTAGT. The J segment lost 2 bases and the V segment lost 5 bases, leaving 7 bases of the junction unmatched. The CDR3 DNA reads TGTGCCAGCAGTTACCCAACAGGGGGCGCTGGGGCCAACGTCCTGACTTTC. It codes for CASSYPTGGAGANVLTF.

The chain couples TRBV7-9 to TRBJ1-1; D unresolved. The CDR3 totals 13 residues. V was clipped by 4 bases and J by 5 bases, with 11 bases between them. The germline V gene has CDR1 SEHNR and CDR2 FQNEAQ (reference sequence). The CDR3 spells CASSSGVKTEAFF. CDR3 sequence (DNA): TGTGCCAGCAGCTCCGGAGTAAAGACTGAAGCTTTCTTT.